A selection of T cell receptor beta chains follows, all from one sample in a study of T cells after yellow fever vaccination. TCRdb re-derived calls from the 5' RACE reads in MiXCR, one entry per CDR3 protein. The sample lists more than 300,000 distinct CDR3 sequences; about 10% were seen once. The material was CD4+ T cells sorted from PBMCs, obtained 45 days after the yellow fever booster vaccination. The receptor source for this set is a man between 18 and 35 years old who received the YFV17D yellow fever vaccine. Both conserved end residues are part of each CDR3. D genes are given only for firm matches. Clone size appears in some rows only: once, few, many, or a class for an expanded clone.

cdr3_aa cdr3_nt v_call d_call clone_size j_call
CASSWAGGRDTAFF TGTGCCAGCAGCTGGGCAGGGGGTAGAGACACAGCTTTCTTT TRBV7-2 TRBD1 few TRBJ1-1
CASTRQMNTEAFF TGTGCCAGTACCAGACAGATGAACACTGAAGCTTTCTTT TRBV19 - few TRBJ1-1
CASTLGDGIEAFF TGTGCCAGCACTTTAGGGGACGGTATTGAAGCTTTCTTT TRBV7-9 - - TRBJ1-1
CASRRSPGLAGPTDTQYF TGTGCCAGCAGAAGGAGCCCGGGACTAGCGGGGCCTACAGATACGCAGTATTTT TRBV11-2 TRBD2 few TRBJ2-3
CSATDSNQPQHF TGCAGTGCCACTGACAGTAATCAGCCCCAGCATTTT TRBV20-1 - few TRBJ1-5
CASSSGTEGTEAFF TGCGCCAGCAGCTCCGGGACAGAGGGGACTGAAGCTTTCTTT TRBV5-1 TRBD1 many TRBJ1-1
CATSDSYTEAFF TGTGCCACCTCCGACAGTTACACTGAAGCTTTCTTT TRBV2 - - TRBJ1-1
CASSPVTWEEQYF TGTGCCAGCAGCCCGGTCACCTGGGAGGAGCAGTACTTC TRBV7-2 - - TRBJ2-7
CASSSGTSGRRTDTQYF TGCGCCAGCAGCTCCGGGACTAGCGGGAGACGGACAGATACGCAGTATTTT TRBV5-1 TRBD2 few TRBJ2-3
CASRRAGNEETQYF TGTGCCAGCAGGAGAGCGGGGAATGAGGAGACCCAGTACTTC TRBV4-2 TRBD2 few TRBJ2-5
CASSLGGGENIQYF TGTGCCAGCAGTTTAGGGGGGGGCGAAAACATTCAGTACTTC TRBV12-3/TRBV12-4 - - TRBJ2-4
CASSRHPSGTDTTDTQYF TGCGCCAGCAGCCGGCACCCTTCCGGGACAGACACCACAGATACGCAGTATTTT TRBV4-1 TRBD1 few TRBJ2-3
CASSLGTSGAQETQYF TGCGCCAGCAGCTTGGGGACTAGCGGGGCACAAGAGACCCAGTACTTC TRBV5-1 TRBD2 - TRBJ2-5
CASSLTGKGDNEQFF TGTGCCAGCAGCTTGACAGGGAAAGGGGACAATGAGCAGTTCTTC TRBV5-4 - - TRBJ2-1
CASSLELGGANTGELFF TGTGCCAGCAGCTTGGAGTTGGGCGGGGCGAACACCGGGGAGCTGTTTTTT TRBV5-4 - - TRBJ2-2
CASSLGYTSGGLNEQYF TGCGCCAGCAGCTTGGGCTACACTAGCGGGGGCCTCAACGAGCAGTACTTC TRBV5-1 TRBD2 many TRBJ2-7
CASSLTTIAGANVLTF TGTGCCAGCAGCTTAACGACAATTGCTGGGGCCAACGTCCTGACTTTC TRBV7-2 - - TRBJ2-6